The rows below give T cell receptor beta chains drawn from one sample of a study of T cells in Graves' hyperthyroidism and ophthalmopathy. Each CDR3 protein gets one entry after TCRdb re-called the multiplex PCR reads with MiXCR. This sample has about 680,000 distinct CDR3 sequences, with 35% found just once. The sequenced sample consisted of blood. These receptors all come from a woman in her thirties or forties with Graves' hyperthyroidism. Both conserved end residues are part of each CDR3. The D gene is left open where the match is weak. The size entry is marked missing in some rows and otherwise reads once, few, many or a size class.

J gene,D gene,clone size,V gene,CDR3 DNA,CDR3 protein
TRBJ2-2,TRBD1,many,TRBV2,TGTGCCAGCCGAGGGGGACAGGGGACCGGGGAGCTGTTTTTT,CASRGGQGTGELFF
TRBJ2-5,TRBD1,many,TRBV7-8,TGTGCCAGCAGCCGCTACCCGGGACAGGGGAAAGAGACCCAGTACTTC,CASSRYPGQGKETQYF
TRBJ1-3,-,-,TRBV7-9,TGTGCCAGCAGCCCACGATTCTCTGGAAACACCATATATTTT,CASSPRFSGNTIYF
TRBJ1-1,TRBD1,-,TRBV6-5,TGTGCCAGCAGTGATCCGGGACAGGGCACTGAAGCTTTCTTT,CASSDPGQGTEAFF
TRBJ1-1,-,few,TRBV18,TGTGCCAGCTCACCGATCGATGAAGCTTTCTTT,CASSPIDEAFF
TRBJ1-5,-,-,TRBV10-3,TGTGCCATCAGTGGGTCCCCGGGGGGGTTGGGCAATCAGCCCCAGCATTTT,CAISGSPGGLGNQPQHF
TRBJ2-5,TRBD2,many,TRBV7-2,TGTGCCAGCAGCTTAGTCCTAGCGGGAGGTGAGACCCAGTACTTC,CASSLVLAGGETQYF
TRBJ2-5,-,-,TRBV29-1,TGCAGCGTTAAGGCGGGAGAGACCCAGTACTTC,CSVKAGETQYF
TRBJ1-1,TRBD1,-,TRBV9,TGTGCCAGCGGACAGGGGGCGGCTGAAGCTTTCTTT,CASGQGAAEAFF
TRBJ1-6,TRBD1,few,TRBV12-3/TRBV12-4,TGTGCCAGCAGGAACGACCAGCAGGGGGCGGTGGGCTATAATTCACCCCTCCACTTT,CASRNDQQGAVGYNSPLHF
TRBJ2-7,TRBD1,few,TRBV19,TGTGCCAGTAGTGCTGGATCCGGGACAGATAATACCTACGAGCAGTACTTC,CASSAGSGTDNTYEQYF
TRBJ1-1,-,-,TRBV12-3/TRBV12-4,TGTGCCAGCAGGCACCCGGACGCGAGGGTTTTCTTT,CASRHPDARVFF
TRBJ1-4,-,-,TRBV29-1,TGCAGCGTTGAGGCCGGGACGGGTTTTGAAAAACTGTTTTTT,CSVEAGTGFEKLFF
TRBJ2-5,-,many,TRBV9,TGTGCCAGCAGCGACCCCAAAGGACAGCCAGGGACCCAGTACTTC,CASSDPKGQPGTQYF
TRBJ1-6,TRBD1,few,TRBV4-1,TGCGCGACCAGGGGGATTAATTCACCCCTCCACTTT,CATRGINSPLHF
TRBJ1-5,TRBD1,many,TRBV20-1,TGCAGTGCGAGGGACAGGGAGCTCAATCAGCCCCAGCATTTT,CSARDRELNQPQHF
TRBJ1-5,-,few,TRBV20-1,TGCAGTGCTAGAGATTCTTCGGGGGATAGGAGCAATCAGCCCCAGCATTTT,CSARDSSGDRSNQPQHF
TRBJ1-1,TRBD1,-,TRBV14,TGTGCCAGCAGCCAAGGCGCAACAGGGGGGGATACTGAAGCTTTCTTT,CASSQGATGGDTEAFF
TRBJ1-1,-,few,TRBV5-6,TGTGCCAGCAGCTTCAATCGTCTGAACACTGAAGCTTTCTTT,CASSFNRLNTEAFF